The 18 T cell receptor beta chains in this list originate from one sample, sequenced in a study of beta chain features in type 1 diabetes. What was sequenced were expressed TCRB transcripts, since all of the isolated RNA had been reverse transcribed. Profiled with immunoSEQ multiplex PCR; TCRdb holds only in-frame clones, not every one. The sample carries about 150,000 clones, approximately 9% recorded once. Sequenced: central memory CD4+ T cells from blood. The source is a woman aged 18-30 years in good health.

This clone was counted many times. Other DNA sequences of this sample code for an identical CDR3. The genes are TRBV7-9 and TRBJ1-5; D ambiguous. This CDR3 spans 15 amino acids. Trimming took off 5 bases at V and 1 base at J, with 12 bases between the two ends. The germline V gene has CDR1 SEHNR and CDR2 FQNEAQ (reference sequence). Written as DNA, the CDR3 is TGTGCCAGCAGCCCCGGACTCCTGAGCAATCAGCCCCAGCATTTT. Translated: CASSPGLLSNQPQHF.

This clone showed up just a few times. V is TRBV2 and J is TRBJ2-7; D unclear. CDR3 length: 14 amino acids. Germline assignment: CDR1 SNHLY and CDR2 FYNNEI. Trimming removed 4 bases at V and 6 bases at J, with 16 bases between. CDR3 protein: CASSGQATLAEQYF. In nucleotides, the CDR3 is TGTGCCAGCAGTGGCCAAGCTACCCTCGCCGAGCAGTACTTC.

This rearrangement joins TRBV6-6 to TRBJ1-2, with 11 bases matching TRBD1. This CDR3 comprises 16 residues. Germline loops: CDR1 MNHNY, CDR2 SVGAGI (reference sequence). J gave up 6 bases and V 1 base, and 7 bases lay outside the gene matches. CDR3 residues: CASSYWTGGDNDGYTF. The CDR3 DNA reads TGTGCCAGCAGTTACTGGACAGGGGGCGATAATGATGGCTACACCTTC.

A few counts support this clone. The rearrangement uses TRBV5-1 and TRBJ2-5; 7 nucleotides line up with TRBD1. Germline CDR1 is SGHRS and CDR2 is YFSETQ. The CDR3 runs 15 residues. V gave up 2 bases and J gave up 0 bases; unmatched junction bases: 4. The CDR3 nucleotides are TGCGCCAGCAGCTTAACCGGGACAGACCAAGAGACCCAGTACTTC. It is translated as CASSLTGTDQETQYF.

Only a few counts were recorded for this clone. The V and J genes are TRBV11-2 and TRBJ2-5; TRBD2 matches 10 bases. The CDR3 extends over 17 amino acids. V lost 5 bases to trimming and J lost 2 bases; unmatched junction nucleotides: 11. Germline V gene lookup returns CDR1 SGHAT and CDR2 FQNNGV. CDR3 amino acids: CASSLLPSGGAQETQYF. For the CDR3, the DNA is TGTGCCAGCAGCCTCCTACCCAGCGGGGGGGCGCAAGAGACCCAGTACTTC. Drawing the rest from reference TRBV11-2 and TRBJ2-5, the complete variable domain is EAGVAQSPRYKIIEKRQSVAFWCNPISGHATLYWYQQILGQGPKLLIQFQNNGVVDDSQLPKDRFSAERLKGVDSTLKIQPAKLEDSAVYLCASSLLPSGGAQETQYFGPGTRLLVL.

J is TRBJ2-1 and V is TRBV28; 10 bases agree with TRBD2. This CDR3 contains 15 residues. Per the germline V gene, CDR1 is MDHEN and CDR2 is SYDVKM. Unmatched junction bases numbered 7, after V lost 7 bases and J lost 4 bases. CDR3 residues: CASTVAGGEYNEQFF. DNA of the CDR3: TGTGCCAGCACCGTAGCGGGAGGAGAGTACAATGAGCAGTTCTTC.

This clone was picked up a small number of times. The chain is built from TRBV4-2 and TRBJ2-2; D unresolved. The CDR3 length is 14 residues. Trimming took 10 bases from V and 1 from J, leaving 13 bases between them. Germline lookup yields CDR1 LGHNA and CDR2 YNFKEQ. CDR3 amino acids: CATRSSVNTGELFF. DNA of the CDR3: TGTGCCACCCGGTCGAGCGTGAACACCGGGGAGCTGTTTTTT.

This clone was observed a handful of times. The chain links TRBV7-6 to TRBJ2-5; D is undetermined. Germline CDR1 reads SGHVS; CDR2 reads FNYEAQ. The CDR3 extends over 15 amino acids. V was shortened by 5 bases and J by 2 bases, with 15 bases between the two germline ends. The CDR3 is CASSPILERQETQYF. For the CDR3, the DNA is TGTGCCAGCAGCCCCATCTTAGAGCGACAAGAGACCCAGTACTTC.

This clone was seen a handful of times. J is TRBJ2-7 and V is TRBV6-5; 9 bases match TRBD1. This CDR3 has 15 residues. Unmatched junction bases numbered 4, after V lost 0 bases and J lost 4 bases. Looked up from germline, CDR1 is MNHEY and CDR2 is SVGAGI. Here the CDR3 DNA reads TGTGCCAGCAGTTACTCGACAGGGGGAGTGTACGAGCAGTACTTC. This gives the protein CASSYSTGGVYEQYF.

This clone appeared a few times. This chain connects TRBV25-1 to TRBJ2-1; TRBD2 matches at 11 bases. Trimming at V came to 4 bases and at J to 6 bases, leaving 8 bases not matched to a gene. Germline CDR1 MGHDK, CDR2 SYGVNS. This CDR3 has 16 amino acids. The CDR3 DNA reads as TGTGCCAGCAGTGTTAGCGGGAGGGCCCTTATCAATGAGCAGTTCTTC. It yields the protein CASSVSGRALINEQFF.

This sequence joins TRBV5-1 and TRBJ1-6; possibly TRBD1 for D (6 bases). V was trimmed by 1 base and J by 3 bases, leaving 20 bases between them. The length of the CDR3 is 19 residues. Looked up from germline, CDR1 is SGHRS and CDR2 is YFSETQ. CDR3 nucleotides: TGCGCCAGCAGCTTGAATCCAGCGATAGGGGGTGACTATAATTCACCCCTCCACTTT. Amino acids: CASSLNPAIGGDYNSPLHF. Filled out from reference TRBV5-1 and TRBJ1-6, the complete variable domain reads KAGVTQTPRYLIKTRGQQVTLSCSPISGHRSVSWYQQTPGQGLQFLFEYFSETQRNKGNFPGRFSGRQFSNSRSEMNVSTLELGDSALYLCASSLNPAIGGDYNSPLHFGNGTRLTVT.

This clone showed up just a few times. This chain links TRBV4-1 with TRBJ2-5; maybe TRBD2 (6 bases). Germline loops: CDR1 MGHRA, CDR2 YSYEKL. This CDR3 is 13 amino acids long. V was pared by 1 base and J by 7 bases, with 10 bases between. The CDR3, as DNA: TGCGCCAGCAGCCAAGTCGCGGAGGGGACCCAGTACTTC. Amino acids: CASSQVAEGTQYF.

J is TRBJ2-7 and V is TRBV7-9; D is unresolved. The CDR3 runs to 13 residues. V was clipped by 1 base and J by 2 bases, with 6 bases between them. In germline, CDR1 is SEHNR, CDR2 FQNEAQ (reference sequence). The CDR3: CASSLGVAYEQYF. In DNA form, the CDR3 reads TGTGCCAGCAGCTTAGGCGTAGCCTACGAGCAGTACTTC.

This clone was seen more than once but under ten times. This sequence joins TRBV5-4 and TRBJ2-6; 9 bases match TRBD1. V shed 4 bases and J 3 bases; nucleotides not matched to a gene: 8. Germline CDR1 is SGHNT and CDR2 is YYREEE (reference sequence). The CDR3 covers 17 residues. This CDR3 is CASSPGTGQNGANVLTF. CDR3 sequence (DNA): TGTGCCAGCAGCCCCGGGACAGGGCAAAATGGGGCCAACGTCCTGACTTTC.

This clone showed up many times. This chain's CDR3 is CASSFRETQYF. The DNA for the CDR3 is TGTGCCAGCAGTTTCAGGGAGACCCAGTACTTC. The chain employs TRBV7-9 and TRBJ2-5, with D unclear. V dropped 6 bases and J dropped 5 bases, with 7 bases sitting between them. Germline V gene lookup returns CDR1 SEHNR and CDR2 FQNEAQ (reference sequence). The CDR3 covers 11 residues.

The chain joins TRBV18 to TRBJ2-5; D not resolved. V lost 6 bases and J 9 bases, leaving 20 bases between the germline ends. In germline, CDR1 is KGHSH, CDR2 LQKENI. CDR3 length equals 14 residues. Here the CDR3 reads CASSPGQVVQAQYF. CDR3 coding DNA: TGTGCCAGCTCTCCTGGTCAGGTGGTTCAGGCCCAGTACTTC.

This chain uses TRBV5-1 with TRBJ2-1, with TRBD2 identical over 7 bases. The CDR3 runs to 16 residues. CDR1 is SGHRS and CDR2 is YFSETQ in the germline V gene. Trimming took 0 bases from V and 4 from J; bases not matched to a gene: 7. The CDR3 nucleotides read TGCGCCAGCAGCTTGGCCCCTAGCGGCACATACAATGAGCAGTTCTTC. It codes for CASSLAPSGTYNEQFF.

The CDR3 region has the DNA TGCAGCGTTGAATTCTTGGACGGGGACACCATATATTTT. It specifies CSVEFLDGDTIYF. This rearrangement joins TRBV29-1 to TRBJ1-3; unclear D gene. From germline, CDR1 is SQVTM and CDR2 ANQGSEA. V lost 2 bases, J lost 8 bases, and 13 bases lay in between. The CDR3 is made up of 13 amino acids.